This is a list of T cell receptor beta chains from one sample in a study of regulatory T cells in long-lasting Graves disease. Using its own MiXCR run on the multiplex PCR reads, TCRdb lists one record per CDR3 protein. The repertoire consists of about 440,000 distinct CDR3 sequences, with about 15% occurring once and the leading ten covering roughly a tenth. Another study also made use of these data, one on T cells in Graves' hyperthyroidism and ophthalmopathy.

This material consisted of peripheral blood mononuclear cells (PBMCs), taken at new diagnosis, from a patient treated with antithyroid drugs. The receptors were gathered from a woman in her twenties or thirties with Graves disease. CDR3s include the opening cysteine and the closing phenylalanine or tryptophan. The D gene is left open where the match is weak. Only some rows state a clone size, as once, few, many or a class for expanded clones.

d_gene,abundance,len,v_gene,j_gene,CDR3aa,CDR3nt
TRBD2,-,15,TRBV6-2/TRBV6-3,TRBJ2-7,CASSPWAGGSYEQYF,TGTGCCAGCAGTCCTTGGGCGGGAGGGTCCTACGAGCAGTACTTC
-,many,12,TRBV29-1,TRBJ1-1,CSVGTGNTEAFF,TGCAGCGTTGGGACGGGAAACACTGAAGCTTTCTTT
-,many,13,TRBV19,TRBJ1-2,CASSIPGRLGYTF,TGTGCCAGTAGTATTCCGGGCCGACTTGGCTACACCTTC
-,many,11,TRBV12-3/TRBV12-4,TRBJ1-3,CASSLPSTIYF,TGTGCCAGCAGTCTCCCCAGCACCATATATTTT
TRBD2,few,17,TRBV12-3/TRBV12-4,TRBJ2-1,CASSLWTSGSYYNEQFF,TGTGCCAGCAGTTTATGGACTAGCGGGAGTTACTACAATGAGCAGTTCTTC
TRBD2,-,18,TRBV28,TRBJ2-1,CASSSGLAGSYSYNEQFF,TGTGCCAGCAGTTCCGGACTAGCGGGCTCTTACTCCTACAATGAGCAGTTCTTC
-,-,16,TRBV6-1,TRBJ2-6,CASSHLSTSGANVLTF,TGTGCCAGCAGCCATTTGTCCACCTCTGGGGCCAACGTCCTGACTTTC
-,many,16,TRBV20-1,TRBJ2-7,CSARDPWAGLDYEQYF,TGCAGTGCTAGAGACCCCTGGGCGGGACTTGACTACGAGCAGTACTTC
-,many,14,TRBV7-8,TRBJ2-7,CASSLITRGGEQYF,TGTGCCAGCAGCTTGATCACTAGAGGGGGCGAGCAGTACTTC
TRBD1,-,14,TRBV6-5,TRBJ1-5,CASSYTGGLQPQHF,TGTGCCAGCAGTTACACAGGGGGGCTTCAGCCCCAGCATTTT
-,-,11,TRBV18,TRBJ1-1,CASSPTVEAFF,TGTGCCAGCTCACCGACGGTTGAAGCTTTCTTT
-,many,15,TRBV18,TRBJ2-3,CASSPGGSYTDTQYF,TGTGCCAGCTCACCAGGCGGGTCATACACAGATACGCAGTATTTT
-,many,13,TRBV28,TRBJ1-1,CASSSRLRMEAFF,TGTGCCAGCAGTTCTAGGTTGCGGATGGAAGCTTTCTTT
TRBD2,many,16,TRBV24-1,TRBJ2-1,CATSYTGTSGFNEQFF,TGTGCCACCAGTTATACCGGGACTAGCGGGTTCAATGAGCAGTTCTTC
TRBD1,few,13,TRBV20-1,TRBJ1-5,CSARTGGRQPQHF,TGCAGTGCTAGAACAGGGGGTAGGCAGCCCCAGCATTTT
TRBD1,many,15,TRBV18,TRBJ1-6,CASSPTGERSSPLHF,TGTGCCAGCTCACCGACAGGGGAACGGAGTTCACCCCTCCACTTT
-,-,13,TRBV7-7,TRBJ2-1,CASSTQVGNEQFF,TGTGCTAGCAGCACCCAAGTCGGGAATGAGCAGTTCTTC
TRBD1,many,15,TRBV27,TRBJ1-5,CASSLTGQANQPQHF,TGTGCCAGCAGTTTAACGGGACAGGCGAATCAGCCCCAGCATTTT
TRBD2,-,16,TRBV25-1,TRBJ2-1,CASSKLAGVSYNEQFF,TGTGCCAGCAGTAAACTAGCGGGGGTCTCCTACAATGAGCAGTTCTTC
-,-,13,TRBV6-2/TRBV6-3,TRBJ2-7,CASSSRKVNEQYF,TGTGCCAGCAGTTCTCGGAAGGTCAACGAGCAGTACTTC
-,many,15,TRBV7-8,TRBJ1-3,CASSLVADSGNTIYF,TGTGCCAGCAGCTTAGTAGCTGACTCTGGAAACACCATATATTTT
TRBD1,few,15,TRBV19,TRBJ2-7,CASSIGTGSSYEQYF,TGTGCCAGTAGTATAGGGACAGGGAGCTCCTACGAGCAGTACTTC
TRBD2,-,17,TRBV4-2,TRBJ2-1,CASSQTPGLAGRGEQFF,TGTGCCAGCAGCCAAACACCCGGACTAGCGGGAAGGGGAGAGCAGTTCTTC
-,-,18,TRBV12-3/TRBV12-4,TRBJ2-3,CASKGLSGLPRSTDTQYF,TGTGCCAGCAAGGGGTTGAGCGGACTACCAAGAAGCACAGATACGCAGTATTTT
-,once,14,TRBV7-8,TRBJ2-5,CVSSLTQVSIAQYF,TGTGTCAGCAGCTTGACACAGGTTTCCATAGCCCAGTACTTC
TRBD1,-,15,TRBV7-9,TRBJ2-7,CASSRQGALSYEQYF,TGTGCCAGCAGCCGACAGGGGGCCCTGTCCTACGAGCAGTACTTC
TRBD1,many,14,TRBV30,TRBJ2-7,CAWTHGQGDYEQYF,TGTGCCTGGACCCATGGACAGGGGGACTACGAGCAGTACTTC
-,-,16,TRBV10-3,TRBJ2-5,CAISESNGRRQETQYF,TGTGCCATCAGTGAGTCGAACGGACGGAGACAAGAGACCCAGTACTTC
-,many,14,TRBV6-1,TRBJ2-3,CASSVRVGTDTQYF,TGTGCCAGCAGTGTGAGGGTGGGCACAGATACGCAGTATTTT
-,few,15,TRBV7-7,TRBJ1-4,CASSLGRETNEKLFF,TGTGCTAGCAGCTTAGGGCGGGAAACTAATGAAAAACTGTTTTTT
-,few,15,TRBV5-1,TRBJ2-2,CASSLLATLPGELFF,TGCGCCAGCAGCCTTTTAGCGACACTACCCGGGGAGCTGTTTTTT
TRBD2,-,17,TRBV29-1,TRBJ2-1,CSVEGLAGGVSYNEQFF,TGCAGCGTTGAAGGGCTAGCGGGAGGGGTCTCCTACAATGAGCAGTTCTTC
-,few,15,TRBV20-1,TRBJ2-6,CSAPGGARGANVLTF,TGCAGTGCCCCAGGGGGGGCGCGAGGGGCCAACGTCCTGACTTTC
TRBD2,many,15,TRBV12-3/TRBV12-4,TRBJ2-7,CASSPGGGLPYEQYF,TGTGCCAGCAGCCCTGGGGGAGGGCTTCCCTACGAGCAGTACTTC
-,once,14,TRBV12-3/TRBV12-4,TRBJ2-1,CASSPGESSDRQFF,TGTGCCAGCAGTCCCGGAGAAAGCTCGGATCGGCAGTTCTTC
TRBD1,-,12,TRBV18,TRBJ2-1,CASSPGQEEQFF,TGTGCCAGCTCACCGGGACAGGAGGAGCAGTTCTTC
TRBD2,once,16,TRBV27,TRBJ2-1,CASSLGTSGVYDEQFF,TGTGCCAGCAGTTTGGGGACTAGCGGGGTCTATGATGAGCAGTTCTTC
-,many,16,TRBV6-5,TRBJ1-4,CASSYSWADRGEKLFF,TGTGCCAGCAGTTACTCCTGGGCCGATCGGGGGGAAAAACTGTTTTTT
-,few,14,TRBV15,TRBJ2-1,CATSRSLIVDEQFF,TGTGCCACCAGCAGGTCCCTGATTGTGGATGAGCAGTTCTTC
-,-,15,TRBV12-3/TRBV12-4,TRBJ1-6,CASSFGDLGVSPLHF,TGTGCCAGCAGTTTCGGGGACCTGGGAGTTTCACCCCTCCACTTT
TRBD2,many,15,TRBV2,TRBJ2-1,CASRRSSGIGNEQFF,TGTGCCAGCCGCCGGAGTAGCGGGATAGGCAATGAGCAGTTCTTC
-,once,14,TRBV20-1,TRBJ2-7,CSAIGARTSYEQYF,TGCAGTGCTATTGGGGCAAGAACCTCCTACGAGCAGTACTTC
-,few,14,TRBV6-2/TRBV6-3,TRBJ1-4,CASSWTPFNEKLFF,TGTGCCAGCAGTTGGACGCCTTTTAATGAAAAACTGTTTTTT
TRBD1,many,14,TRBV18,TRBJ1-1,CASSPTGGFTEAFF,TGTGCCAGCAGCCCGACAGGGGGTTTTACTGAAGCTTTCTTT
TRBD2,many,14,TRBV27,TRBJ2-1,CASSPGLAGGRQFF,TGTGCCAGCAGCCCCGGACTAGCGGGAGGGCGCCAGTTCTTC
-,-,13,TRBV11-2,TRBJ2-7,CASSLDFSYEPYF,TGTGCCAGCAGCTTAGATTTTAGCTACGAGCCGTACTTC
TRBD1,many,13,TRBV4-3,TRBJ1-1,CASSQDRDRRAFF,TGCGCCAGCAGCCAAGATCGGGACAGGCGAGCTTTCTTT
-,many,15,TRBV3-2,TRBJ2-7,CASTRAEWFTYEQYF,TGTGCCAGCACCCGAGCGGAGTGGTTCACCTACGAGCAGTACTTC
TRBD1,many,13,TRBV27,TRBJ1-1,CASSTGGATEAFF,TGTGCCAGCTCGACAGGGGGCGCGACTGAAGCTTTCTTT